This T cell receptor beta chain is drawn from a study of T-cell reconstitution after alpha-beta-depleted transplantation in children. It was with unique molecular identifiers that the TCRbeta library was prepared. From the PCR reads, TCRdb called clonotypes with MiXCR, one entry per CDR3 protein. The data contain about 500,000 distinct CDR3 sequences, around a third of them singletons. V dropped 7 bases and J dropped 5 bases, with 12 bases sitting between them. CDR1 SQVTM and CDR2 ANQGSEA come from the germline V gene. This CDR3 region has 12 residues. The material sequenced was PBMCs from the stem cell graft donor, taken from the stem cell graft. The TCR was taken from a human donor who donated a stem cell graft to a child with aplastic anemia. J is TRBJ2-1 and V is TRBV29-1; TRBD2 is a possible D gene (5 bases). The CDR3 is CSEAGLNNEQFF. CDR3 DNA sequence: TGCAGCGAGGCGGGTTTAAACAATGAGCAGTTCTTC.